This TCR beta chain was found in a study of T cell changes during pregnancy in multiple sclerosis. The table lists this clone with a count of one. The CDR3 totals 13 residues. CDR1 is SQVTM and CDR2 is ANQGSEA in the germline V gene. V lost 5 bases, J lost 5 bases, and 15 bases lay in between. Sequencing used immunoSEQ multiplex PCR; TCRdb keeps in-frame clones, though not all of them. The data contain 16,000 or so clones, 95% to 96% of them singletons. The rearrangement links TRBV29-1 to TRBJ1-1; perhaps TRBD1 as D (5 bases). Material: peripheral blood, obtained in the third trimester of pregnancy. The source is a female donor with multiple sclerosis, enrolled in a pregnancy study. As DNA, the CDR3 is TGCAGCGTTATGGGCGGGGGAGGAACTGAAGCTTTCTTT. Translating gives CSVMGGGGTEAFF.